This T cell receptor beta chain was obtained from a study of control samples from healthy donors and cancer patients. The length of the CDR3 is 15 residues. Germline V gene lookup returns CDR1 MNHEY and CDR2 SVGAGI. J gave up 0 bases and V 6 bases, and 4 bases lay outside the gene matches. TCRdb's copy holds only in-frame clones and misses some; the assay was immunoSEQ multiplex PCR. The sample holds about 130,000 clones; about 92% are singletons and the top ten take approximately 0.58%. The chain has TRBV6-5 and TRBJ2-1, with TRBD1 identical over 8 bases. What was sequenced was PBMCs. This clonotype was obtained from a man at least 80 years old with head and neck cancer. CDR3 loop: CASRKGTGSYNEQFF. In DNA form, the CDR3 reads TGTGCCAGCAGAAAGGGGACAGGCTCCTACAATGAGCAGTTCTTC.